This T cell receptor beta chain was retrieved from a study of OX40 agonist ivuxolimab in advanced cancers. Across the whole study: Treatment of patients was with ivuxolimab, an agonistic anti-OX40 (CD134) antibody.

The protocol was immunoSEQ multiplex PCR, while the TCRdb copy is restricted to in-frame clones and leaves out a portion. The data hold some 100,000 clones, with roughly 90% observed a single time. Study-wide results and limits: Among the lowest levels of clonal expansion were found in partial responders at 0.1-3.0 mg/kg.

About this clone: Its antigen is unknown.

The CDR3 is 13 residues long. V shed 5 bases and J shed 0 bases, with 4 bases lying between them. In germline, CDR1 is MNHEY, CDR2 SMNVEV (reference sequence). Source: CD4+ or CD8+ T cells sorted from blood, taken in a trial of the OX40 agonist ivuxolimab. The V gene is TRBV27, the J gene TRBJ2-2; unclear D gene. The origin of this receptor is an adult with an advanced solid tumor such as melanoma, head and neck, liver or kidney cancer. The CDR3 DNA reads TGTGCCAGCAGTCCAACGAACACCGGGGAGCTGTTTTTT. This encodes CASSPTNTGELFF.